These 2 T cell receptor beta chains were all obtained from the same sample, sequenced in a study of cytomegalovirus exposure and HLA in healthy donors. Researchers ran the PCR with 60 Vbeta and 13 Jbeta primers. Sequencing was performed with immunoSEQ multiplex PCR; in TCRdb, only in-frame clones are kept and a portion is missing. The sample gives some 150,000 clones, roughly 81% of which show up once; 1.5% to 2% is in the top ten. The sequenced sample was PBMCs. These receptor sequences come from a female donor in good health and CMV-seronegative.

This chain connects TRBV19 to TRBJ1-5, with D unresolved. The V and J ends lost 0 bases and 4 bases respectively, with 7 bases between them. The CDR3 is made up of 14 amino acids. Germline-derived CDR1 and CDR2 are LNHDA and SQIVND (reference sequence). The CDR3 DNA sequence: TGTGCCAGTAGTATAGACAGGCCTAATCAGCCCCAGCATTTT. Translation: CASSIDRPNQPQHF. The whole variable domain, remainder taken from reference TRBV19 and TRBJ1-5, is DGGITQSPKYLFRKEGQNVTLSCEQNLNHDAMYWYRQDPGQGLRLIYYSQIVNDFQKGDIAEGYSVSREKKESFPLTVTSAQKNPTAFYLCASSIDRPNQPQHFGDGTRLSIL.

The V gene is TRBV4-2, the J gene TRBJ1-5, with D perhaps matching TRBD1 (5 bases). The germline gives CDR1 LGHNA, CDR2 YNFKEQ. The V end lost 0 bases, the J end lost 2 bases, and 14 bases lay between the germline ends. The CDR3 has 17 amino acids. Written as DNA, the CDR3 is TGTGCCAGCAGCCAAGAATTCGCAGGGTCCGGCAATCAGCCCCAGCATTTT. It translates to CASSQEFAGSGNQPQHF.